This T cell receptor (beta chain) was documented in a study of blood T cell repertoires in COVID-19. Study at large: From T cells, B-cell-depleted T cells, or PBMCs came the material, which was cDNA or gDNA.

This CDR3 region has 12 residues. The V end lost 1 base, the J end lost 7 bases, and 7 bases lay between the germline ends. Germline V gene lookup returns CDR1 LNHDA and CDR2 SQIVND (reference sequence). Original methodology: Amplification of reference gene primers was used by the study to estimate nucleated cell counts. The protocol was immunoSEQ multiplex PCR, while the TCRdb copy is restricted to in-frame clones and leaves out a portion. V and J calls and clone size are as listed in that table; D and trimming were resolved from the DNA. The table lists around 300,000 clones, approximately 90% of them singletons. This clone has a handful of counts.

This receptor was identified in a woman in her forties or fifties with COVID-19, enrolled during active disease. Input material: peripheral blood. The V call is TRBV19, the J call TRBJ1-2; no clear D gene. The CDR3 here is CASSIALRGYTF. In DNA form, the CDR3 reads TGTGCCAGTAGTATAGCCCTCCGTGGCTACACCTTC.